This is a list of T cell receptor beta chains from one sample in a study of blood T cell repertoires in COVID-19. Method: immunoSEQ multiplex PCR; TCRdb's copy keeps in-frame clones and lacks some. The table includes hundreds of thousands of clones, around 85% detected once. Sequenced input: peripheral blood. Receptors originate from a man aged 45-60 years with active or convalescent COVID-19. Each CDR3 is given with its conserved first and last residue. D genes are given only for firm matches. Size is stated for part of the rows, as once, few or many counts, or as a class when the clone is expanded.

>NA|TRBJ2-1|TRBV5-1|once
CASSLHGGGNEQFF
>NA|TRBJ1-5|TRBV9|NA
CASSVEAGKYSNQPQHF
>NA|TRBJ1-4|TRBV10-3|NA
CAISGPDLKTGKLNEKLFF
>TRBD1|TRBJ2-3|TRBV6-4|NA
CASSAPGVPDRPNTDTQYF
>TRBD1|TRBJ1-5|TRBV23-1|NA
CASTPRGQGEDSNQPQHF
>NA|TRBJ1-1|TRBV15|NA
CATTRHEATEAFF
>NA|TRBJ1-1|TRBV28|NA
CASISWASGAEAFF
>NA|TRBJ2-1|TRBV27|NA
CASRERNEQFF
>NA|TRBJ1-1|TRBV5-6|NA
CASSLLAGATVNTEAFF
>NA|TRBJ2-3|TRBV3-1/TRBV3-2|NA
CASAPSGNTQYF
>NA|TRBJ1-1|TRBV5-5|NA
CASARQSQVNTEAFF
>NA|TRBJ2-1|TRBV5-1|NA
CASSLGGAYNEQFF
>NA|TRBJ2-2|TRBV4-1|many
CASSQGLLRWQGVTGELFF
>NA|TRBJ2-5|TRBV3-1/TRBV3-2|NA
CASSHYSETQETQYF
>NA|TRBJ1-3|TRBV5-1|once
CASSSTGRDTIYF
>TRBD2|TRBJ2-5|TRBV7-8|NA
CASSHGTSGDQETQYF
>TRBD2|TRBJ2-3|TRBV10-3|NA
CAIKTSGRETSTDTQYF
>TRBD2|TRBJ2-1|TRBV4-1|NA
CASSQARPGLAQFF
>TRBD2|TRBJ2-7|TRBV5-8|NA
CASSLSGLPYEQYF
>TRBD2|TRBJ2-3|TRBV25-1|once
CASSELSRDYQWDTQYF
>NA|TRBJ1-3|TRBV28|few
CASKGIAAGSGNTIYF
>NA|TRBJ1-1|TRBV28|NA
CASSLGGGRTEAFF
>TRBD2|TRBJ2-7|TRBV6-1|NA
CASSDLPSGVYEQYF
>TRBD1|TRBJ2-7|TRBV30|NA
CAWSVRGQGRPYEQYF
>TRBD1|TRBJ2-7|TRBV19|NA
CASSPLGTGTKQYF
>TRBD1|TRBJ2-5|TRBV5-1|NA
CASSSGTGGQETQYF
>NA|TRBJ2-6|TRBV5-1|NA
CASSLGGLPGANVLTF
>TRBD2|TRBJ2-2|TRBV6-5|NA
CASCHGGSTGELFF
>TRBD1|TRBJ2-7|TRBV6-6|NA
CASSRTGDEQYF
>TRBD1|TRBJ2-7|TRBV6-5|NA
CASSLQGDLYEQYF
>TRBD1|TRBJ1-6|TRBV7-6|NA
CASSIGQGNSPLHF
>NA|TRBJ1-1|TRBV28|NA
CASLTVMNTEAFF
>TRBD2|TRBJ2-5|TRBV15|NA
CATSTLSSGSRETQYF
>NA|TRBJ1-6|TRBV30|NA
CAWGLQGSPLHF
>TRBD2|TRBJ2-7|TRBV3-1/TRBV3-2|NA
CASRLGGGYEQYF
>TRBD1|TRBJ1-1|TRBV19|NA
CASRLGTGTMNTEAFF